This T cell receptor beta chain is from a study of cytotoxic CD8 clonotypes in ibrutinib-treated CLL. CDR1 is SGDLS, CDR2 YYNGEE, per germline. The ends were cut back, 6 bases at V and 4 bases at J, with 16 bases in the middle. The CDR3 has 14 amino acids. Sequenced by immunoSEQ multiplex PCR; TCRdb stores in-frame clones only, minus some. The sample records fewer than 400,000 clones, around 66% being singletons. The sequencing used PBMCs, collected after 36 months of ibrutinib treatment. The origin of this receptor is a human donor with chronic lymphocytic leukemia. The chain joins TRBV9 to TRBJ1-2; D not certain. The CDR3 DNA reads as TGTGCCAGCAAAATTTCCCCGGTGGGCTATGGCTACACCTTC. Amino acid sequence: CASKISPVGYGYTF. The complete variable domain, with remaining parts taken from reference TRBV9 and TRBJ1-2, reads DSGVTQTPKHLITATGQRVTLRCSPRSGDLSVYWYQQSLDQGLQFLIQYYNGEERAKGNILERFSAQQFPDLHSELNLSSLELGDSALYFCASKISPVGYGYTFGSGTRLTVV.